The sequence of this T cell receptor (beta chain) was determined in a study of T cells in narcolepsy. Whole-study results and caveats: Comparing one patient's CSF and blood CD4+ clonotypes highlighted HCRT- and TRIB2-specific autoreactive clonotypes. Reportedly, autoreactive clonotypes were serially detected in patients' blood but not controls'.

The V and J ends lost 5 bases and 10 bases respectively, with 16 bases between them. CDR3 length: 13 residues. Per the germline V gene, CDR1 is LGHNT and CDR2 is FRNRAP. This clone is a singleton in its sample. The target antigen is unknown. The method was immunoSEQ multiplex PCR; TCRdb's version includes in-frame clones alone and lacks a portion of them. The profile shows fewer than 30,000 clones, around 85% of them singletons. Sequenced sample: CD45RA- memory CD4+ T cells from PBMCs. The receptor's source is a human donor with narcolepsy. V usage is TRBV12-5 and J usage is TRBJ2-3; D is ambiguous. CDR3 sequence (DNA): TGTGCTAGTGGTCGATCTGATTTTAGTGCGCAGTATTTT. Translation: CASGRSDFSAQYF.